A single sample is the source of the 4 T cell receptor beta chains below, sequenced in a study of PD-1 blockade in classical Hodgkin lymphoma (dated by TCRdb to about 2020). The time point label, read with the paper, signifies: cycle 2 day 1 (C2D1) of nivolumab. Every trial patient had relapsed following autologous stem cell transplantation, and prior brentuximab vedotin exposure was what differed among cohorts A, B and C. Libraries came from the immunoSEQ multiplex PCR assay. TCRdb stores this immuneACCESS table with in-frame sequences only. Part of the clones is absent; in the studies checked, under half of the shortfall reflects unresolved V genes, and no reason is known for the rest. The sample table records about 85,000 clones; about 90% of these occur just once. About 2.7% of the sample lies in the top ten. The material sequenced was peripheral blood mononuclear cells (PBMCs), taken before the second cycle of nivolumab. These receptors were taken from a human donor with classical Hodgkin lymphoma.

The V gene is TRBV28, the J gene TRBJ2-6, with D perhaps matching TRBD2 (6 bases). Germline V CDR1 and CDR2: MDHEN, SYDVKM. V shed 5 bases and J shed 1 base, with 15 bases lying between them. The CDR3 is made up of 17 amino acids. The chain's CDR3 is CASSIRGGRSGANVLTF. The CDR3 bases are TGTGCCAGCAGTATCCGGGGAGGCCGATCTGGGGCCAACGTCCTGACTTTC.

The chain couples TRBV5-1 to TRBJ2-2, with 12 bases aligning to TRBD2. V trimming: 3 bases; J trimming: 3 bases; junction bases outside the gene matches: 9. The CDR3 length is 18 residues. From germline, CDR1 is SGHRS and CDR2 YFSETQ. The CDR3 DNA is TGCGCCAGCAGCTCTATAGGACTAGCGGGGAGATACACCGGGGAGCTGTTTTTT. This sequence encodes CASSSIGLAGRYTGELFF.

The chain joins TRBV11-2 to TRBJ2-7, with D perhaps matching TRBD2 (6 bases). The CDR3 sequence is 17 residues long. The germline V gene has CDR1 SGHAT and CDR2 FQNNGV. Trimming left V 1 base short and J 3 bases short, with 19 bases between. CDR3: CASSLGGGVVGYYEQYF. The CDR3 region has the DNA TGTGCCAGCAGCTTAGGGGGAGGAGTCGTGGGGTACTACGAGCAGTACTTC.

The chain carries TRBV7-3 and TRBJ2-7, with D possibly TRBD1 on 5 matching bases. This CDR3 is 13 amino acids long. CDR1 is SGHTA, CDR2 FQGTGA, per germline. V gave up 5 bases and J gave up 5 bases, with 13 bases separating them. The CDR3 coding sequence is TGTGCCAGCAGCCCGGCAGGGTCTGACGAGCAGTACTTC. Its translation is CASSPAGSDEQYF.